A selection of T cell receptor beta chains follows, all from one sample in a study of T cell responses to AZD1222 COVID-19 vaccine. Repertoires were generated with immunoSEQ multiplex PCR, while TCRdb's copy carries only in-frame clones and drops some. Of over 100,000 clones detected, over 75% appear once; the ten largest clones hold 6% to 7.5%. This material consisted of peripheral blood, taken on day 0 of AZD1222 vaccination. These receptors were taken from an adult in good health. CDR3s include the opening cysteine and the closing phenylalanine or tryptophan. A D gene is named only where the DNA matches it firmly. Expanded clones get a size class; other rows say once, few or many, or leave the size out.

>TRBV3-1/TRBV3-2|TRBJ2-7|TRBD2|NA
CASSHSGAVGEQYF
TGTGCCAGCAGCCACAGCGGGGCGGTAGGCGAGCAGTACTTC
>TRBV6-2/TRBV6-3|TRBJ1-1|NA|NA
CASSYRGFGTEAFF
TGTGCCAGCAGTTACAGGGGGTTCGGCACTGAAGCTTTCTTT
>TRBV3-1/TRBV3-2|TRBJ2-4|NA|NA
CASSPRRGPTKNIQYF
TGTGCCAGCAGCCCAAGAAGGGGCCCTACCAAAAACATTCAGTACTTC
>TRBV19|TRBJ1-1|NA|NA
CASSIVGASEAFF
TGTGCCAGTAGTATAGTGGGGGCTTCCGAGGCTTTCTTT
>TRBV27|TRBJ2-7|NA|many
CASRGGVNEQYF
TGTGCCAGCAGAGGAGGGGTTAACGAGCAGTACTTC
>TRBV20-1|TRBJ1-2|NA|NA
CSASRQIYGYTF
TGCAGTGCTAGTCGGCAGATCTATGGCTACACCTTC
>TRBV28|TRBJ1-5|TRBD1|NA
CASSPRDRGPNQPQHF
TGTGCCAGCAGTCCTAGGGACAGGGGCCCCAATCAGCCCCAGCATTTT
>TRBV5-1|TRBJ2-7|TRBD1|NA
CASSWGTGPKTYEQYF
TGCGCCAGCAGCTGGGGGACAGGCCCAAAAACCTACGAGCAGTACTTC
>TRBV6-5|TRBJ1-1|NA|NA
CASGDNMNTETFF
TGTGCCAGCGGGGACAACATGAACACTGAAACTTTCTTT
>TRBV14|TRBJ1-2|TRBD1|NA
CASSPLPGQGAYGYTF
TGTGCCAGCAGCCCGTTACCGGGACAGGGGGCTTATGGCTACACCTTC
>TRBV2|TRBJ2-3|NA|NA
CASSRYTDTQYF
TGTGCCAGCAGCCGATACACAGATACGCAGTATTTT
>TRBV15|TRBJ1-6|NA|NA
CATSRVVGRGGNSPLHF
TGTGCCACCAGCAGAGTCGTAGGTAGGGGAGGCAATTCACCCCTCCACTTT
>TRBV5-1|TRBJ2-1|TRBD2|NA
CASSQIAGGEYNEQFF
TGCGCCAGCAGCCAAATAGCGGGGGGAGAATACAATGAGCAGTTCTTC
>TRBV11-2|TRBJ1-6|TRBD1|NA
CASSQVRDRGKAPLHF
TGTGCCAGCAGCCAGGTCAGGGACAGGGGGAAGGCACCCCTCCACTTT
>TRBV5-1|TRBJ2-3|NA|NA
CASSLAGQGPDTQYF
TGCGCCAGCAGCTTGGCTGGGCAGGGCCCAGATACGCAGTATTTT
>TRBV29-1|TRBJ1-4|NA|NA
CSVEGGATNEKLFF
TGCAGCGTTGAGGGCGGGGCTACTAATGAAAAACTGTTTTTT